This note documents a single T cell receptor (beta chain) sequence. Its target is unknown. This sample stems from a study of Ad26.COV2.S vaccination and SARS-CoV-2 variants. The wider study: This donor came from the COV1001 trial of Ad26.COV2.S. Donor got 5x10^10 or 1x10^11 viral particles of Ad26.COV2.S.

Treatment defined: some 20 received Ad26.COV2.S at low or high dose, single or two shots; about 5 received placebo; per-sample allocation not given. Day 63 after the first vaccine or placebo injection was the time point for sampling. Study observations and caveats: Vaccine recipients had higher spike-specific TCR breadth than placebo recipients.

V was clipped by 2 bases and J by 7 bases, with 13 bases between them. The length of the CDR3 is 14 residues. Per the germline V gene, CDR1 is MNHEY and CDR2 is SVGEGT. Generated by immunoSEQ multiplex PCR, the TCRdb table keeps only in-frame clones and is missing some. The data contain about 440,000 clones, about nine tenths of them singletons. Specimen: peripheral blood, collected in a trial of Ad26.COV2.S vaccine versus placebo. The chain has TRBV6-2 or TRBV6-3 and TRBJ2-3, with D maybe TRBD1 (6 bases). The source is a person between 18 and 60 years old who received the Ad26.COV2.S COVID-19 vaccine or a placebo. CDR3 DNA: TGTGCCAGCAGTTACACCGACAGGTCGAATACGCAGTATTTT. Amino acids: CASSYTDRSNTQYF.